This T cell receptor beta chain was profiled in a study of vaccination effects on CD4 cells after COVID-19. Using immunoSEQ multiplex PCR, the repertoire was profiled, and TCRdb retains in-frame clones only, with some absent. This table holds fewer than 15,000 clones, 60% to 80% found once. Study-wide findings and caveats: Early timepoints after infection were absent, and convalescent patients were few in the study.

The CDR3 runs to 13 residues. Germline V lookup: CDR1 MNHEY, CDR2 SMNVEV (reference sequence). V was pared by 5 bases and J by 6 bases, with 11 bases between. Before sequencing, viral peptide pools were used by the ViraFEST assay to expand antigen-specific CD4+ T cells. Having been cultured for around ten days, the cells underwent CD4+ T cell isolation. Two doses of BNT162b2 or mRNA-1273 vaccine were administered to participants. Comments on this clone: Its cognate antigen is unknown.

This sample comprised CD4+ T cells from PBMCs cultured with HCoV-NL63 spike peptides, obtained after COVID-19 vaccination. The TCR sequence derives from a human donor who received a COVID-19 vaccine. The V call is TRBV27, the J call TRBJ1-5; maybe TRBD1 (5 bases). In DNA form, the CDR3 reads TGTGCCAGCAGTCAATGGGACGGTCAGCCCCAGCATTTT. Translation: CASSQWDGQPQHF.